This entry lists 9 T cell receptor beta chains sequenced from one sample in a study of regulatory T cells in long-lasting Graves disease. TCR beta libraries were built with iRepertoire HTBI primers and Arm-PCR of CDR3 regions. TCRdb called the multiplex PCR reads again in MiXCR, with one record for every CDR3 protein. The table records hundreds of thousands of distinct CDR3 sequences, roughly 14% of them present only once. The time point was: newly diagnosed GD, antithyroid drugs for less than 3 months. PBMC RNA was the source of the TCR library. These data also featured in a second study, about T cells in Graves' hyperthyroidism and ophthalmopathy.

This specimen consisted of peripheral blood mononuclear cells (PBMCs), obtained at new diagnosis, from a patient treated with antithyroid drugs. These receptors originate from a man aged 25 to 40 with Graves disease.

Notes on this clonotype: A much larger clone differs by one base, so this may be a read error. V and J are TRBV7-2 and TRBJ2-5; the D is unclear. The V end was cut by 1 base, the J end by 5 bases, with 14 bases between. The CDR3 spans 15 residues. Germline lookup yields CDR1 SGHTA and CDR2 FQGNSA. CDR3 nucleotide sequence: TGTGCCAGCAGCTTAGACCCAGGAAAGTCTGAGACCCAGTACTTC. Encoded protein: CASSLDPGKSETQYF.

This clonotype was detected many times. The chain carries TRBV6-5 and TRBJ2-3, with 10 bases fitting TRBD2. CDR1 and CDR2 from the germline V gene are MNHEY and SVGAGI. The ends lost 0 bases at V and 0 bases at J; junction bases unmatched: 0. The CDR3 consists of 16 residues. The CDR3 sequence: CASSYSTSGSTDTQYF. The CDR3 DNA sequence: TGTGCCAGCAGTTACTCGACTAGCGGGAGCACAGATACGCAGTATTTT.

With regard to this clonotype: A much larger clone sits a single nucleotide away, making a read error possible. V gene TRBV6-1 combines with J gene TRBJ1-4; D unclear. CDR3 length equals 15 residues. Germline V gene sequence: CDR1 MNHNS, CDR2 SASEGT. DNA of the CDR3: TGTGCCAGCGGTGAATCGCCCCTGACTAATGAAAAACTGTTTTTT. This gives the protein CASGESPLTNEKLFF.

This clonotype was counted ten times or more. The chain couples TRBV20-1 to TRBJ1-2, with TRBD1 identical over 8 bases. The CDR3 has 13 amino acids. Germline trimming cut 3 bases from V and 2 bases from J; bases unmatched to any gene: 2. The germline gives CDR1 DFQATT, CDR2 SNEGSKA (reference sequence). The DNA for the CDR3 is TGCAGTGCTAGCAGGGGGCAAAACTATGGCTACACCTTC. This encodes CSASRGQNYGYTF.

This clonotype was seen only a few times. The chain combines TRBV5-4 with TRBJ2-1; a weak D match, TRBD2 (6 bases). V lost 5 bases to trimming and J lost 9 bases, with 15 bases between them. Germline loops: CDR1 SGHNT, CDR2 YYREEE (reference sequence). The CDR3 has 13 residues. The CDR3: CASSYREGGEQFF. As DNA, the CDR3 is TGTGCCAGCAGTTATAGAGAGGGAGGTGAGCAGTTCTTC.

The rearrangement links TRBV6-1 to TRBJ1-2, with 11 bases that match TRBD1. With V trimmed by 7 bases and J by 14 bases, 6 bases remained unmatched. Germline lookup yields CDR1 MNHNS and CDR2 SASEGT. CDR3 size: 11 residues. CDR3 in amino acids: CASTSGTGGTF. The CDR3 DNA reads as TGTGCCAGCACCTCCGGGACAGGGGGAACCTTC.

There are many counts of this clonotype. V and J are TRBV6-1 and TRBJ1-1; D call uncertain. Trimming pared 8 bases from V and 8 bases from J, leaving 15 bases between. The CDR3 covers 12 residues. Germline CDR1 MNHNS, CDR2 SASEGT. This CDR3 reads CASRAANSEAFF. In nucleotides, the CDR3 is TGTGCCAGCCGGGCGGCTAACTCCGAAGCTTTCTTT.

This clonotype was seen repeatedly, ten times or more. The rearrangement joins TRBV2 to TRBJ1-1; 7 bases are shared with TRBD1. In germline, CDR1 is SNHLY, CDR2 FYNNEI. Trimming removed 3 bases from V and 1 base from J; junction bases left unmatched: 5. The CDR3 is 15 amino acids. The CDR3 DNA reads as TGTGCCAGCAGTGAGGACAGGACGCAGAACACTGAAGCTTTCTTT. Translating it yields CASSEDRTQNTEAFF.

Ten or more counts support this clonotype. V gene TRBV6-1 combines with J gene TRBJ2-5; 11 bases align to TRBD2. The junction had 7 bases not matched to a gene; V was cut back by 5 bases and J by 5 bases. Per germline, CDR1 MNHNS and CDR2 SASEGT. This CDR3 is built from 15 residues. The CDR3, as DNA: TGTGCCAGCAGTCCTTCTAGCGGGAGGTGGGAGACCCAGTACTTC. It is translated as CASSPSSGRWETQYF.